This T cell receptor beta chain was captured by sequencing in a study of CD8 T cells in Susac syndrome. CDR3 length equals 14 residues. V lost 1 base, J lost 2 bases, and 5 bases lay in between. The germline V gene has CDR1 SGHDN and CDR2 FVKESK. The authors carried out high-throughput sequencing of TCR beta. They applied it to CD8+ and CD4+ T cells obtained from blood. Reverse transcription of roughly 0.5 to 1 ug RNA was carried out with random hexamers. TCR beta CDR3 was amplified by immunoSEQ covering 54 Vbeta and 13 Jbeta. TCRdb itself ran the immunoSEQ multiplex PCR reads through MiXCR, one entry per CDR3 protein. This sample yields around 270,000 distinct CDR3 sequences, of which around nine tenths are seen a single time; 0.18% belongs to the top ten.

The chain recombines TRBV14 with TRBJ1-4, with D unclear. Sequencing used CD8+ T cells from PBMCs. The TCR sequence derives from a human donor with multiple sclerosis. CDR3 sequence (DNA): TGTGCCAGCAGCCAAGTACGGACTAATGAAAAACTGTTTTTT. Translating gives CASSQVRTNEKLFF.